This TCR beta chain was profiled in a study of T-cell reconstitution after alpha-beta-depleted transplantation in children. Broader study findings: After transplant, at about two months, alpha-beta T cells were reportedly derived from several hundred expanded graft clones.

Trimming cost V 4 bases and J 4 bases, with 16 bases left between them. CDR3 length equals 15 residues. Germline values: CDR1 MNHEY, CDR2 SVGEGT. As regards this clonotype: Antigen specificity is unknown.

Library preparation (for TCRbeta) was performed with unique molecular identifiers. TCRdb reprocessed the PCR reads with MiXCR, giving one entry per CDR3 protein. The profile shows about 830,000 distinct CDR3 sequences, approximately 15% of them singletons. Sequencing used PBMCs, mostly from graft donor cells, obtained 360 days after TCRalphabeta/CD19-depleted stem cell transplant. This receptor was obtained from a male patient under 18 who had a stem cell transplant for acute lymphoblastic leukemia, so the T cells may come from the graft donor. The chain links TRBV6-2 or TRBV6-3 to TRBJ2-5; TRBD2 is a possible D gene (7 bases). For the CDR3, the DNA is TGTGCCAGCAGTTCTACAGGGAGGGAGAGAGAGACCCAGTACTTC. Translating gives CASSSTGRERETQYF.